This T cell receptor (beta chain) came from a study of CD8 T cells in ankylosing spondylitis. Overall study findings and caveats: Disease-linked clones reportedly concentrated significantly in matched ankylosing spondylitis synovial fluid. A motif of seven or eight highly homologous TCR beta variants was seen as apparently characteristic of ankylosing spondylitis blood. A number of the motif variants had already been described in reactive arthritis synovial fluid and blood.

Worth noting for this clonotype: Its matching antigen is unknown.

Per germline, CDR1 SGHNT and CDR2 YYREEE (reference sequence). The CDR3 is 16 amino acids. Trimming cost V 4 bases and J 3 bases, with 19 bases left between them. The authors made TCR beta libraries by quantitative 5'-RACE with molecular barcodes. Via MiXCR, TCRdb re-called the 5' RACE reads, giving one row per CDR3 protein. The profile shows 150,000 to 200,000 distinct CDR3 sequences, under 14% of them singletons. The chain has TRBV5-4 and TRBJ1-2; D is possibly TRBD1 (5 bases). The receptor was derived from a male donor with ankylosing spondylitis or in good health (not recorded which). The sample taken for sequencing was blood, either unsorted or a sorted T cell fraction (not recorded which). CDR3 coding DNA: TGTGCCAGCAGCGAGGGGAGGGCAGGTCCACACTATGGCTACACCTTC. Translating gives CASSEGRAGPHYGYTF.